The T cell receptor (beta chain) described here comes from a study of blood T cell repertoires in COVID-19. Across the study: Material from acute and convalescent COVID-19 was sourced from the United States, Italy and Spain. The cDNA or gDNA used as material had been derived from T cells, B-cell-depleted T cells, or PBMCs.

Trimming removed 5 bases from V and 4 bases from J, with 12 bases in between. Looked up from germline, CDR1 is LNHNV and CDR2 is YYDKDF (reference sequence). The CDR3 runs to 15 residues. Sequencing was performed with immunoSEQ multiplex PCR; in TCRdb, only in-frame clones are kept and a portion is missing. This table has about 63,000 clones, 79% appearing once. The J gene is TRBJ2-6, the V gene TRBV15; TRBD2 is a possible D gene (5 bases). The receptor was isolated from a human donor in a cohort sampled during active COVID-19. Sequencing was performed on peripheral blood. Written as DNA, the CDR3 is TGTGCCACCAGCCGTCGGACGGGAGGGGCCAACGTCCTGACTTTC. It yields the protein CATSRRTGGANVLTF. The full variable domain, completed using reference TRBV15 and TRBJ2-6, is DAMVIQNPRYQVTQFGKPVTLSCSQTLNHNVMYWYQQKSSQAPKLLFHYYDKDFNNEADTPDNFQSRRPNTSFCFLDIRSPGLGDTAMYLCATSRRTGGANVLTFGAGSRLTVL.